This passage covers 20 T cell receptor beta chains from one sample sequenced in a study of beta chain features in type 1 diabetes. Study-wide findings and caveats: A moderate, significant TCRB CDR3 shortening appeared in type 1 diabetes across four CD4+ subsets.

For these receptors, no antigen is known. Isolated RNA was reverse transcribed in full, so expressed TCRB transcripts were sequenced. Measured with immunoSEQ multiplex PCR; TCRdb has only the in-frame clones, and not every one. The repertoire holds around 180,000 clones, with less than 10% as singletons. Specimen: central memory CD4+ T cells from blood. These receptors were obtained from a man between 18 and 35 years old with type 1 diabetes.

The chain joins TRBV19 to TRBJ1-5, with D unclear. The V gene lost 3 bases and the J gene lost 0 bases, with 12 bases spanning the gap. CDR3 length equals 16 residues. Germline V CDR1 and CDR2: LNHDA, SQIVND (reference sequence). The DNA of the CDR3 is TGTGCCAGTAGTATCTGGGCAGCGGATAGCAATCAGCCCCAGCATTTT. Its protein product is CASSIWAADSNQPQHF.

The chain has TRBV25-1 and TRBJ1-2, with 7 bases fitting TRBD1. The CDR3 length is 14 residues. Per germline, CDR1 MGHDK and CDR2 SYGVNS. V was clipped by 5 bases and J by 5 bases; unmatched bases: 8. The DNA of the CDR3 is TGTGCCAGCAGTCATCCTGGGACAGTTTATGGCTACACCTTC. Its protein is CASSHPGTVYGYTF.

This sequence joins TRBV28 and TRBJ1-2, with 9 bases aligning to TRBD1. The V and J ends lost 4 bases and 9 bases, in that order; junction bases with no gene match: 12. Germline V gene data show CDR1 as MDHEN and CDR2 as SYDVKM. This CDR3 is built from 15 residues. The CDR3 DNA reads TGTGCCAGCAGTTCGCCCCTCGGGACAGGGCGGCGCTACACCTTC. Residues: CASSSPLGTGRRYTF.

This clone was found a few times. The CDR3 DNA is TGTGCCAGCTCACGGGCGAGGACAGGGCAAGAGACCCAGTACTTC. This gives the protein CASSRARTGQETQYF. V gene TRBV18 combines with J gene TRBJ2-5, with TRBD1 identical over 8 bases. This CDR3 spans 15 amino acids. The germline gives CDR1 KGHSH, CDR2 LQKENI. J lost 2 bases, V lost 4 bases, and 6 bases had no gene match. Complete variable domain (other parts from reference TRBV18 and TRBJ2-5): NAGVMQNPRHLVRRRGQEARLRCSPMKGHSHVYWYRQLPEEGLKFMVYLQKENIIDESGMPKERFSAEFPKEGPSILRIQQVVRGDSAAYFCASSRARTGQETQYFGPGTRLLVL.

The chain recombines TRBV5-6 with TRBJ2-2; 8 bases are a match to TRBD1. This CDR3 has 15 residues. The V and J ends lost 4 bases and 7 bases, in that order; junction bases with no gene match: 9. CDR1 SGHDT and CDR2 YYEEEE come from the germline V gene. CDR3 loop: CASSVRGHDDGELFF. CDR3 coding DNA: TGTGCCAGCAGCGTCAGGGGGCATGATGACGGGGAGCTGTTTTTT.

This clone has a handful of counts. The chain employs TRBV2 and TRBJ1-1, with 9 bases matching TRBD1. The CDR3 covers 16 residues. J gave up 4 bases and V 6 bases, and 12 bases lay outside the gene matches. Looked up from germline, CDR1 is SNHLY and CDR2 is FYNNEI. CDR3 residues: CASSTGTGREGTEAFF. Written as DNA, the CDR3 is TGTGCCAGCAGCACCGGGACAGGGCGCGAGGGCACTGAAGCTTTCTTT.

This clone appeared many times. This rearrangement joins TRBV30 to TRBJ2-7; TRBD2 is a possible D gene (7 bases). Germline assignment: CDR1 GTSNPN and CDR2 SVGIG (reference sequence). V was cut by 4 bases and J by 2 bases, with 18 bases left in between. The CDR3 runs to 15 residues. The CDR3 sequence: CAWTVAGALAYEQYF. Written as DNA, the CDR3 is TGTGCCTGGACCGTGGCGGGGGCTCTCGCCTACGAGCAGTACTTC.

J is TRBJ1-1 and V is TRBV7-9; no clear D gene. The CDR3 is 12 residues long. The V gene's germline CDR1 is SEHNR and CDR2 FQNEAQ (reference sequence). With 4 bases removed from V and 8 bases from J, the gap between germline ends came to 11 bases. The CDR3 nucleotides read TGTGCCAGCAGCTCGGTGACGGGAGAAGCTTTCTTT. It codes for CASSSVTGEAFF.

The chain carries TRBV7-2 and TRBJ1-2; TRBD1 is a possible D gene (6 bases). CDR1 and CDR2 from the germline V gene are SGHTA and FQGNSA. V was pared by 5 bases and J by 0 bases, with 13 bases between. The CDR3 sequence is 15 residues long. The CDR3 bases are TGTGCCAGCAGCCACGGGACACTGTCTAACTATGGCTACACCTTC. The encoded protein is CASSHGTLSNYGYTF. Full variable domain (missing parts from reference TRBV7-2 and TRBJ1-2): GAGVSQSPSNKVTEKGKDVELRCDPISGHTALYWYRQSLGQGLEFLIYFQGNSAPDKSGLPSDRFSAERTGGSVSTLTIQRTQQEDSAVYLCASSHGTLSNYGYTFGSGTRLTVV.

CDR3 protein: CASRRLAGRQETQYF. CDR3 bases: TGTGCCAGCAGAAGACTAGCGGGGAGACAAGAGACCCAGTACTTC. V usage is TRBV6-5 and J usage is TRBJ2-5, with TRBD2 matching over 11 bases. The CDR3 extends over 15 amino acids. Trimming at V came to 6 bases and at J to 2 bases, leaving 5 bases not matched to a gene. Germline V gene lookup returns CDR1 MNHEY and CDR2 SVGAGI.

The V call is TRBV5-4, the J call TRBJ2-3; TRBD2 matches at 12 bases. CDR1 SGHNT and CDR2 YYREEE come from the germline V gene (reference sequence). CDR3 length: 16 residues. After removal of 3 bases from V and 0 bases from J, the junction contained 2 bases not matched to a gene. The CDR3, as DNA: TGTGCCAGCAGCTCCGGACTAGCGGGGAGCACAGATACGCAGTATTTT. Translated: CASSSGLAGSTDTQYF.

CDR3 sequence reads: CASSLKGNYGYTF. In DNA, the CDR3 is TGCGCCAGCAGCTTGAAGGGGAACTATGGCTACACCTTC. This sequence joins TRBV5-1 and TRBJ1-2, with TRBD1 as a possible D gene (5 bases). This CDR3 has 13 residues. Germline V gene lookup returns CDR1 SGHRS and CDR2 YFSETQ. Trimming took 1 base from V and 2 from J, leaving 6 bases between them.

CDR3 bases: TGTGCCAGCAGCCCCCGACAGGACACTGAAGCTTTCTTT. Translating gives CASSPRQDTEAFF. The rearrangement joins TRBV7-2 to TRBJ1-1; D is possibly TRBD1 (6 bases). The CDR3 extends over 13 amino acids. The V gene lost 5 bases and the J gene lost 3 bases, with 10 bases spanning the gap. Germline V gene data show CDR1 as SGHTA and CDR2 as FQGNSA.

The chain uses TRBV15 and TRBJ2-1; 8 bases are a match to TRBD2. The CDR3 runs to 15 residues. Looked up from germline, CDR1 is LNHNV and CDR2 is YYDKDF (reference sequence). The ends lost 0 bases at V and 10 bases at J; junction bases unmatched: 8. CDR3 sequence reads: CATSRDGGLDHEQFF. CDR3 coding DNA: TGTGCCACCAGCAGAGATGGGGGACTAGACCACGAGCAGTTCTTC.

The V call is TRBV28, the J call TRBJ2-7; 7 positions agree with TRBD2. J gave up 4 bases and V 3 bases, and 6 bases lay outside the gene matches. The CDR3 totals 14 residues. Germline lookup yields CDR1 MDHEN and CDR2 SYDVKM. In DNA, the CDR3 is TGTGCCAGCAGTTTTGCGGGAGTAGCATACGAGCAGTACTTC. Protein sequence: CASSFAGVAYEQYF.

The CDR3 nucleotides read TGCGCCAGCAGCGGGATAGCGGGGGGGAGACGTGAGCAGTTCTTC. Its translation: CASSGIAGGRREQFF. The chain carries TRBV5-1 and TRBJ2-1; 11 bases fit TRBD2. The V and J ends lost 4 bases and 9 bases, in that order; junction bases with no gene match: 9. CDR3 length: 15 amino acids. Per the germline V gene, CDR1 is SGHRS and CDR2 is YFSETQ. Variable domain in full (rest from reference TRBV5-1 and TRBJ2-1): KAGVTQTPRYLIKTRGQQVTLSCSPISGHRSVSWYQQTPGQGLQFLFEYFSETQRNKGNFPGRFSGRQFSNSRSEMNVSTLELGDSALYLCASSGIAGGRREQFFGPGTRLTVL.

The sample holds a few counts of this clone. This chain uses TRBV7-2 with TRBJ1-2; D not resolved. The germline CDR1 and CDR2 sequences are SGHTA and FQGNSA. The CDR3 consists of 13 residues. V lost 1 base and J lost 4, with 7 bases in between. In DNA, the CDR3 is TGTGCCAGCAGCTTAGATCCCCTCTATGGCTACACCTTC. Its translation is CASSLDPLYGYTF.

This clone was seen a few times. The chain recombines TRBV9 with TRBJ2-7, with D uncertain. Trimming cost V 3 bases and J 5 bases, with 12 bases left between them. Germline-derived CDR1 and CDR2 are SGDLS and YYNGEE. The CDR3 has 13 amino acids. The CDR3 DNA is TGTGCCAGCAGCGGTACTATTGGTAACGAGCAGTACTTC. Residues: CASSGTIGNEQYF.

CDR3 DNA sequence: TGCAGCGTTGGGGGGGAGTACAATGAGCAGTTCTTC. Protein sequence: CSVGGEYNEQFF. The gene calls are TRBV29-1 and TRBJ2-1; perhaps TRBD2 as D (6 bases). The V gene's germline CDR1 is SQVTM and CDR2 ANQGSEA. The CDR3 is 12 amino acids. Trimming removed 4 bases at V and 4 bases at J, with 8 bases between.

This clone was recorded many times. This chain links TRBV5-6 with TRBJ2-7; 12 bases are a match to TRBD2. V lost 4 bases and J lost 0; bases outside the gene matches: 5. CDR1 is SGHDT, CDR2 YYEEEE, per germline. The CDR3 covers 16 residues. The CDR3 region is CASSDRTSGNSYEQYF. Here the CDR3 DNA reads TGTGCCAGCAGCGATCGGACTAGCGGGAACTCCTACGAGCAGTACTTC.